The 13 T cell receptor beta chains below all came from one sample that was sequenced in a study of T-cell reconstitution after alpha-beta-depleted transplantation in children. A TCRbeta library incorporating unique molecular identifiers was prepared. TCRdb reprocessed the PCR reads via MiXCR and lists one record per CDR3 protein. The sample shows roughly 420,000 distinct CDR3 sequences, around 15% of them seen only once. The input for sequencing was PBMCs, mostly from graft donor cells, taken 360 days after TCRalphabeta/CD19-depleted stem cell transplant. The receptors shown here come from a boy under two years old who had a stem cell transplant for Wiskott-Aldrich syndrome, so the T cells may come from the graft donor.

This clonotype has a handful of counts. This chain joins TRBV15 and TRBJ2-3; 7 positions match TRBD1. Unmatched junction bases numbered 6, after V lost 1 base and J lost 2 bases. The CDR3 is made up of 16 amino acids. Germline values: CDR1 LNHNV, CDR2 YYDKDF (reference sequence). In DNA form, the CDR3 reads TGTGCCACCAGCAGAGGAGACAGGGCCGTCACAGATACGCAGTATTTT. Translated, it gives CATSRGDRAVTDTQYF.

This clonotype was counted a few times. The V gene is TRBV21-1, the J gene TRBJ2-7. TRBV21-1 is reported as a pseudogene. This CDR3 comprises 18 residues. CDR3 nucleotide sequence: TGTGCCAGCAGCAAGAAGGCACCAGGACCCAGGTGCATCCACGAGCAGTACTTC. Its translation is CASSKKAPGPRCIHEQYF.

This clonotype has a count of ten or more. This CDR3 reads CASGTGGRWGYTF. DNA for the CDR3: TGTGCCAGCGGGACAGGGGGCCGTTGGGGCTACACCTTC. The J gene is TRBJ1-2, the V gene TRBV6-6; 12 positions match TRBD1. This CDR3 has 13 amino acids. V lost 8 bases, J lost 8 bases, and 6 bases stayed unmatched. In germline, CDR1 is MNHNY, CDR2 SVGAGI (reference sequence).

This rearrangement joins TRBV20-1 to TRBJ2-5, with 7 nucleotides matching TRBD2. Looked up from germline, CDR1 is DFQATT and CDR2 is SNEGSKA (reference sequence). The CDR3 length is 15 residues. With 1 base clipped from V and 3 bases from J, the junction kept 8 bases outside the gene matches. The CDR3 sequence: CSARAGWAGEETQYF. The CDR3 region has the DNA TGCAGTGCTAGAGCCGGGTGGGCGGGAGAAGAGACCCAGTACTTC.

The sample holds a few counts of this clonotype. This chain uses TRBV20-1 with TRBJ1-1, with a possible D match to TRBD1 (5 bases). CDR3 length equals 13 residues. Trimming left V 3 bases short and J 5 bases short, with 13 bases between. Germline V gives CDR1 DFQATT, CDR2 SNEGSKA (reference sequence). CDR3 DNA sequence: TGCAGTGCTAGGAGGGGAGGTGAGACTGAAGCTTTCTTT. Protein sequence: CSARRGGETEAFF.

The chain links TRBV9 to TRBJ2-2; D is unresolved. The V end was cut by 0 bases, the J end by 8 bases, with 14 bases between. This CDR3 spans 15 amino acids. Germline V gives CDR1 SGDLS, CDR2 YYNGEE. For the CDR3, the DNA is TGTGCCAGCAGCGTAGACGGCCGGACGAGAGGGGAGCTGTTTTTT. Translation: CASSVDGRTRGELFF. The full variable domain, with the rest looked up from reference TRBV9 and TRBJ2-2, is DSGVTQTPKHLITATGQRVTLRCSPRSGDLSVYWYQQSLDQGLQFLIQYYNGEERAKGNILERFSAQQFPDLHSELNLSSLELGDSALYFCASSVDGRTRGELFFGEGSRLTVL.

This clonotype was observed a few times. The CDR3 DNA reads as TGTGCCAGCAACCCAGATTATGGGGAAAAACTGTTTTTT. Amino acids: CASNPDYGEKLFF. The chain recombines TRBV21-1 with TRBJ1-4. TRBV21-1 is a listed pseudogene. The CDR3 has 13 amino acids.

This clonotype was recorded many times. V usage is TRBV12-3 or TRBV12-4 and J usage is TRBJ2-5; D is undetermined. The CDR3 length is 11 residues. The V end lost 3 bases, the J end lost 7 bases, and 6 bases lay between the germline ends. The chain's CDR3 is CASSLGVTQYF. The CDR3, as DNA: TGTGCCAGCAGTTTGGGTGTGACCCAGTACTTC.

The chain recombines TRBV10-3 with TRBJ2-1, with a possible D match to TRBD2 (6 bases). Germline V gives CDR1 ENHRY, CDR2 SYGVKD. This CDR3 has 15 amino acids. The V end was cut by 4 bases, the J end by 8 bases, with 18 bases between. CDR3 coding DNA: TGTGCCATCAGTGGGAAGGAGGGCCGGGGCGATGAGCAGTTCTTC. Translating gives CAISGKEGRGDEQFF.

In its sample, this clonotype was seen once. The chain links TRBV7-2 to TRBJ2-3; the D is unclear. From germline, CDR1 is SGHTA and CDR2 FQGNSA. CDR3 length: 14 amino acids. Deletions cut 5 bases from V and 6 bases from J, with 15 bases between. CDR3 amino acids: CASSIKIRMDTQYF. The CDR3 DNA is TGTGCCAGCAGCATTAAAATCCGAATGGATACGCAGTATTTT. Combining the CDR3 with reference TRBV7-2 and TRBJ2-3 gives the whole variable domain GAGVSQSPSNKVTEKGKDVELRCDPISGHTALYWYRQSLGQGLEFLIYFQGNSAPDKSGLPSDRFSAERTGGSVSTLTIQRTQQEDSAVYLCASSIKIRMDTQYFGPGTRLTVL.

This rearrangement joins TRBV29-1 to TRBJ2-7; tentatively, D is TRBD2 (5 bases). Deletions cut 4 bases from V and 2 bases from J, with 15 bases between. Germline V gives CDR1 SQVTM, CDR2 ANQGSEA. The CDR3 is 14 residues long. This CDR3 is CSVGLAREPYEQYF. In DNA, the CDR3 is TGCAGCGTTGGACTCGCACGGGAACCCTACGAGCAGTACTTC.

CDR3 nucleotide sequence: TGTGCCAGCAGTCCAAGGACGGCTGGGGCTGAAGCTTTCTTT. Its protein product is CASSPRTAGAEAFF. The chain links TRBV28 to TRBJ1-1; D gene ambiguous. This CDR3 has 14 residues. The germline V gene encodes CDR1 MDHEN and CDR2 SYDVKM. Trimming took off 5 bases at V and 6 bases at J, with 16 bases between the two ends.

This clonotype was detected only a few times. The rearrangement uses TRBV13 and TRBJ2-5; D not resolved. Trimming cost V 7 bases and J 4 bases, with 19 bases left between them. CDR3 length equals 15 residues. Germline CDR1 PRHDT, CDR2 FYEKMQ (reference sequence). The CDR3 DNA follows: TGTGCCAGCACTCCCGGACCGCTGACTGTAGAGACCCAGTACTTC. The encoded protein is CASTPGPLTVETQYF. The whole variable domain, remainder taken from reference TRBV13 and TRBJ2-5, is AAGVIQSPRHLIKEKRETATLKCYPIPRHDTVYWYQQGPGQDPQFLISFYEKMQSDKGSIPDRFSAQQFSDYHSELNMSSLELGDSALYFCASTPGPLTVETQYFGPGTRLLVL.